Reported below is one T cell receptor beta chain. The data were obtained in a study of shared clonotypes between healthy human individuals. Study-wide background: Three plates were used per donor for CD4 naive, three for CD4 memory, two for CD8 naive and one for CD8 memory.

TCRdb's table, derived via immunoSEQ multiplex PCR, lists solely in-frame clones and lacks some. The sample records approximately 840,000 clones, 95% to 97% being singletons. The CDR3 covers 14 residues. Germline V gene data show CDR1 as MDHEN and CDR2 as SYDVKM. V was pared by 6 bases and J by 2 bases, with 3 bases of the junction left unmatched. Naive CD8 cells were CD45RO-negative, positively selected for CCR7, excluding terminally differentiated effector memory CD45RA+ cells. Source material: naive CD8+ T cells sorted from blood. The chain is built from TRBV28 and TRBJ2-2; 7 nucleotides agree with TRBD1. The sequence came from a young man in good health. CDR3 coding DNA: TGTGCCAGCAGCGACAGGGTAAACACCGGGGAGCTGTTTTTT. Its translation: CASSDRVNTGELFF. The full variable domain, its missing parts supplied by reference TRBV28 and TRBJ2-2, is DVKVTQSSRYLVKRTGEKVFLECVQDMDHENMFWYRQDPGLGLRLIYFSYDVKMKEKGDIPEGYSVSREKKERFSLILESASTNQTSMYLCASSDRVNTGELFFGEGSRLTVL.